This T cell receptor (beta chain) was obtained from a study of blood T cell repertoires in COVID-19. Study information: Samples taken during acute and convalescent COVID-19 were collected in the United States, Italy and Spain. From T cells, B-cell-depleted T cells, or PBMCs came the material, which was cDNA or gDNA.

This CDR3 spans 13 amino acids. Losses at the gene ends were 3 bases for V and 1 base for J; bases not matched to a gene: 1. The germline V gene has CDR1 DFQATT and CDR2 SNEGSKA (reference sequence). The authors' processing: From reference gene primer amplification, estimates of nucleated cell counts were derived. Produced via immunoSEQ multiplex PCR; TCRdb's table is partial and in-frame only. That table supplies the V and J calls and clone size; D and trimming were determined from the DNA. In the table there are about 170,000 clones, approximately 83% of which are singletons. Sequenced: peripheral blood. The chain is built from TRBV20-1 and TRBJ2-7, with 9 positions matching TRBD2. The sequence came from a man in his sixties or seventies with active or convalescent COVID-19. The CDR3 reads CSASSGGSYEQYF. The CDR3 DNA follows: TGCAGTGCTAGTAGCGGGGGTTCCTACGAGCAGTACTTC.